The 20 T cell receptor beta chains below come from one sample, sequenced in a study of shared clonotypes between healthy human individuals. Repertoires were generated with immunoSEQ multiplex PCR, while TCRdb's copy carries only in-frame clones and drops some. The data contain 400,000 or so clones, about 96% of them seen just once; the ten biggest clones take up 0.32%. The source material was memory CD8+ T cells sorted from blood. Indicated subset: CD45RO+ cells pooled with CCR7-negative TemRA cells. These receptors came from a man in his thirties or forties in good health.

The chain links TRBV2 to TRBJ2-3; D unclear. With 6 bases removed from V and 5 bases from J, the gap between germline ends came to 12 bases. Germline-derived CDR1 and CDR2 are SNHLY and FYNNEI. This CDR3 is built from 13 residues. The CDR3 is CASRFSRLDTQYF. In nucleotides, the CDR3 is TGTGCCAGCAGATTTAGTAGGCTAGATACGCAGTATTTT.

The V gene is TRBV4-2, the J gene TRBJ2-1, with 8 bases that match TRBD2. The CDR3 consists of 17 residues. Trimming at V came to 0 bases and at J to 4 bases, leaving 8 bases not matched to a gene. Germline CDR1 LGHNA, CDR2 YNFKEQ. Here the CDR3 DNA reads TGTGCCAGCAGCCAAGATAGTGGCGGGACTAGGTACAATGAGCAGTTCTTC. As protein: CASSQDSGGTRYNEQFF.

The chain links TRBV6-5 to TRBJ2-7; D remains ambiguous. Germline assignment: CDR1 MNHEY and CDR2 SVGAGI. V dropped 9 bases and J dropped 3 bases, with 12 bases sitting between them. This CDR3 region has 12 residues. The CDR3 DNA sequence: TGTGCCAGTATGTCAACCTTCTACGAGCAGTACTTC. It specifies CASMSTFYEQYF.

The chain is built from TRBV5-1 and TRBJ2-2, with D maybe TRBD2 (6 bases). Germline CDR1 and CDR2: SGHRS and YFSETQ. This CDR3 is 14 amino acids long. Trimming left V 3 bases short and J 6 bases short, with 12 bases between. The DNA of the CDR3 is TGCGCCAGCAGCTCATGGGAGGCCCCCGGGGAGCTGTTTTTT. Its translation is CASSSWEAPGELFF. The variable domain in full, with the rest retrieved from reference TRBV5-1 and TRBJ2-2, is KAGVTQTPRYLIKTRGQQVTLSCSPISGHRSVSWYQQTPGQGLQFLFEYFSETQRNKGNFPGRFSGRQFSNSRSEMNVSTLELGDSALYLCASSSWEAPGELFFGEGSRLTVL.

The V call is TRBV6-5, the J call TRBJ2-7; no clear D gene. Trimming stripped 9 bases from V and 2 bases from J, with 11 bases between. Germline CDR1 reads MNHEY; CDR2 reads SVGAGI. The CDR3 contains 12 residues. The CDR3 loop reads CASLCRTYEQYF. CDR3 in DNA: TGTGCCAGTCTTTGCCGCACCTACGAGCAGTACTTC.

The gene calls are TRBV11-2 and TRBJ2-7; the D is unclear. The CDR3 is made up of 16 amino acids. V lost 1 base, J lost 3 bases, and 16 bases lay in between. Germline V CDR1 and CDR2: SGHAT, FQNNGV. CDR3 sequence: CASSLGPSPAFYEQYF. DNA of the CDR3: TGTGCCAGCAGCTTAGGTCCGAGCCCTGCCTTCTACGAGCAGTACTTC.

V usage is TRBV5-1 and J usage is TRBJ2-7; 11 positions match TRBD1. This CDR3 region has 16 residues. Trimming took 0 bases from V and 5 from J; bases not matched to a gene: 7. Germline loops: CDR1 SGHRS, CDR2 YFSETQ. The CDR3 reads CASSLALRTGGHEQYF. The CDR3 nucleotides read TGCGCCAGCAGCTTGGCCCTCAGGACAGGGGGCCACGAGCAGTACTTC.

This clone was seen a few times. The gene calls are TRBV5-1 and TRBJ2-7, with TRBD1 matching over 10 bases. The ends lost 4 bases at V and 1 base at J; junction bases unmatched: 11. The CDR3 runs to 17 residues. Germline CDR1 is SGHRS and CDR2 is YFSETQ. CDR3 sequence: CASSLGGTGDISYEQYF. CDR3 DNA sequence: TGCGCCAGCAGCCTAGGGGGGACAGGGGACATATCCTACGAGCAGTACTTC.

In DNA form, the CDR3 reads TGTGCCAGCAGCTTGGGGTCCGGGACTAGCCCTCCCAGGTACTTC. Amino acids: CASSLGSGTSPPRYF. The chain employs TRBV5-5 and TRBJ2-7, with TRBD2 identical over 9 bases. With V trimmed by 0 bases and J by 12 bases, 13 bases remained unmatched. The CDR3 runs to 15 residues. The germline V gene has CDR1 SGHKS and CDR2 YYEKEE (reference sequence).

CDR3 amino acids: CASGLGLAGGETQYF. The CDR3 coding sequence is TGTGCTAGTGGTTTAGGACTAGCGGGGGGAGAGACCCAGTACTTC. The V and J genes are TRBV12-5 and TRBJ2-5, with TRBD2 matching 14 bases. J was trimmed by 4 bases and V by 3 bases; bases with no gene match: 1. The length of the CDR3 is 15 residues. Germline CDR1 LGHNT, CDR2 FRNRAP.

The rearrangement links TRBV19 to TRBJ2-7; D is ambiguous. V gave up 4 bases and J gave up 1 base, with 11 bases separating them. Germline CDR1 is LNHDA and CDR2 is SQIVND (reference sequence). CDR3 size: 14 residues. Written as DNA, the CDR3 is TGTGCCAGTAGTACAGGACCCCGATCCTACGAGCAGTACTTC. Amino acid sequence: CASSTGPRSYEQYF.

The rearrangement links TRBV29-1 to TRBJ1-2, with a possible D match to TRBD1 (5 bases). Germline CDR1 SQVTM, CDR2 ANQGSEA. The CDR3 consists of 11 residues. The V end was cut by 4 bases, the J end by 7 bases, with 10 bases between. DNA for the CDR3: TGCAGCGTTGTATGGGGGGGTGGCTACACCTTC. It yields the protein CSVVWGGGYTF.

The CDR3 DNA follows: TGTGCCAGCACCCTAGGGACAGGGGGTCTCTATGGCTACACCTTC. This gives the protein CASTLGTGGLYGYTF. The V call is TRBV11-2, the J call TRBJ1-2; 11 positions agree with TRBD1. After removal of 7 bases from V and 4 bases from J, the junction contained 8 bases not matched to a gene. CDR3 size: 15 residues. Germline CDR1 and CDR2: SGHAT and FQNNGV.

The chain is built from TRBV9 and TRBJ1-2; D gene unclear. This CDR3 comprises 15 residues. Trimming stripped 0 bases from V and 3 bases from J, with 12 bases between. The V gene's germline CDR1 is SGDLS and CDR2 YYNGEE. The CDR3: CASSVEPLLDYGYTF. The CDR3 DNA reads TGTGCCAGCAGCGTAGAGCCCCTCCTGGACTATGGCTACACCTTC.

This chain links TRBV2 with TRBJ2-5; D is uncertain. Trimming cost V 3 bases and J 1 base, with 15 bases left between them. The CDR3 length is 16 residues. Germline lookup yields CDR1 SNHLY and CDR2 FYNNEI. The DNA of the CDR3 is TGTGCCAGCAGTGAGGGTGTAGCCCTAACCCAAGAGACCCAGTACTTC. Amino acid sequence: CASSEGVALTQETQYF.

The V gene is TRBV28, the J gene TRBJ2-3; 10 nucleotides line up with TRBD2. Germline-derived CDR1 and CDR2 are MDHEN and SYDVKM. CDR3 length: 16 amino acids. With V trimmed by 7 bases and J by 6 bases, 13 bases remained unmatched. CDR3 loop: CASTVPGLASRDTQYF. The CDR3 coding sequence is TGTGCCAGCACCGTTCCGGGACTAGCGTCCCGTGATACGCAGTATTTT. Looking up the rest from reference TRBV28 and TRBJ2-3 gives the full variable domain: DVKVTQSSRYLVKRTGEKVFLECVQDMDHENMFWYRQDPGLGLRLIYFSYDVKMKEKGDIPEGYSVSREKKERFSLILESASTNQTSMYLCASTVPGLASRDTQYFGPGTRLTVL.

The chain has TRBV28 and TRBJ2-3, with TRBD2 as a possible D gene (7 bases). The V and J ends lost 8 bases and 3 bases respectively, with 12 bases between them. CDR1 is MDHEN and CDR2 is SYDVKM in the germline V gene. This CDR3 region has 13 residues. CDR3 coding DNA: TGTGCCAGCGGACTAGGGGGTACAGATACGCAGTATTTT. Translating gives CASGLGGTDTQYF.

This CDR3 is CASSTRQPREAFF. CDR3 nucleotide sequence: TGTGCCAGCAGTACACGACAGCCCAGGGAAGCTTTCTTT. The gene calls are TRBV6-1 and TRBJ1-1; tentative D call: TRBD1 (5 bases). The CDR3 is 13 residues long. Trimming shortened V by 5 bases and J by 8 bases, and 15 bases separated the two germline ends. The germline V gene encodes CDR1 MNHNS and CDR2 SASEGT.

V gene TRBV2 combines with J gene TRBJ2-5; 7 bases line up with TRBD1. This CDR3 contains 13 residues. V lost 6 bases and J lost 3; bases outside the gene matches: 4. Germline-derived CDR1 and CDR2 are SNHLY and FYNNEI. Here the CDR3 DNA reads TGTGCCAGCAGCAAGACAGGGAAAGAGACCCAGTACTTC. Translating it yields CASSKTGKETQYF.

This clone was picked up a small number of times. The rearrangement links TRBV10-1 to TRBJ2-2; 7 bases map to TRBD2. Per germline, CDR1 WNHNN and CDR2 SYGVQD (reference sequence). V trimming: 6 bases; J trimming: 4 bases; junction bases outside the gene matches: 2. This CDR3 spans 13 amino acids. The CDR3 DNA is TGCGCCAGCAGGTGGACTAGCACCGGGGAGCTGTTTTTT. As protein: CASRWTSTGELFF.